What follows is one TCR beta chain and its context. The antigen remains unidentified. These data belong to a study of somatic mutations in cytotoxic T cells in rheumatoid arthritis. The data were produced by immunoSEQ multiplex PCR, yet TCRdb's version contains in-frame clones alone and is incomplete. The table has approximately 21,000 clones, 70% to 90% seen once. The V end was cut by 2 bases, the J end by 7 bases, with 9 bases between. Germline V gives CDR1 SEHNR, CDR2 FQNEAQ (reference sequence). CDR3 length: 13 amino acids. Regarding the study as a whole: Age was associated with higher CD8+ clonality in rheumatoid arthritis patients, not in healthy controls.

The rearrangement uses TRBV7-9 and TRBJ2-1; no definite D call. The sample was CD8+ T cells sorted from blood. The receptor was derived from an adult with rheumatoid arthritis. The CDR3 DNA is TGTGCCAGCAGCTTACCCCTATCGAATGAGCAGTTCTTC. Its protein product is CASSLPLSNEQFF.